This TCR beta chain is drawn from a study of beta chain features in type 1 diabetes. The wider study: All samples yielded over 95,000,000 examined sorted cells.

Regarding the study as a whole: Using cDNA template may skew counts toward highly expressing activated cells.

Regarding this clone: Its specificity is unknown.

The authors reverse transcribed all of the isolated RNA, so sequencing captured expressed TCRB transcripts. The table came from immunoSEQ multiplex PCR; TCRdb's copy has only in-frame clones and leaves some out. The sample shows 500,000 to 700,000 clones, around 16% of them seen only once. The V end was cut by 5 bases, the J end by 2 bases, with 10 bases between. Germline-derived CDR1 and CDR2 are MNHNS and SASEGT. CDR3 size: 13 residues. The chain carries TRBV6-1 and TRBJ2-7; D not resolved. Sequencing input: naive CD4+ T cells from blood. The clonotype comes from a young man in good health. The CDR3 loop reads CASSFSKAYEQYF. Here the CDR3 DNA reads TGTGCCAGCAGTTTCTCGAAGGCCTACGAGCAGTACTTC.